The sequence of this T cell receptor beta chain was determined in a study of cytomegalovirus exposure and HLA in healthy donors. Background on the study: Unique TCR beta sequences numbering approximately 100 million came from 190 million or so T cells in an earlier analysis.

Use of 60 Vbeta and 13 Jbeta primers characterized the PCR. Clones were read by immunoSEQ multiplex PCR, and TCRdb kept only the in-frame ones, dropping some. Of 150,000 to 200,000 clones listed, over 80% are singletons. Regarding the study as a whole: Cytomegalovirus association was listed for 164 TCR beta chains. Earlier analysis looked at TCR beta V segments, and most were productive about 90% or about 30% of the time. Most CMV-associated TCR beta chains were later found to appear HLA-restricted.

Details on this clone: The antigen remains undetermined.

Germline V CDR1 and CDR2: MNHEY, SVGAGI. After removal of 3 bases from V and 2 bases from J, the junction contained 4 bases not matched to a gene. The CDR3 has 15 residues. The receptor's source is a man over 45 in good health and CMV-seropositive. Source material: PBMCs. The V gene is TRBV6-5, the J gene TRBJ2-7, with 10 bases lining up with TRBD1. The DNA for the CDR3 is TGTGCCAGCAGTTATAGTGGACAGGGGGCCTACGAGCAGTACTTC. Translating it yields CASSYSGQGAYEQYF.